Presented here are 17 T cell receptor beta chains from one specimen sequenced in a study of T cell responses to AZD1222 COVID-19 vaccine. Clones were read by immunoSEQ multiplex PCR, and TCRdb kept only the in-frame ones, dropping some. The table records about 94,000 clones, around 85% of them present only once. Sequences were derived from peripheral blood, sampled 28 days after the second AZD1222 dose. These receptors came from an adult who received the AZD1222 COVID-19 vaccine.

The chain couples TRBV19 to TRBJ2-2; D remains ambiguous. Germline assignment: CDR1 LNHDA and CDR2 SQIVND (reference sequence). Trimming removed 10 bases from V and 0 bases from J, with 12 bases in between. This CDR3 has 14 amino acids. In DNA form, the CDR3 reads TGTGCCATCCCTGGAATGCCGAACACCGGGGAGCTGTTTTTT. Translation gives CAIPGMPNTGELFF.

The rearrangement joins TRBV27 to TRBJ2-7; maybe TRBD1 (6 bases). Per germline, CDR1 MNHEY and CDR2 SMNVEV (reference sequence). This CDR3 contains 13 residues. The germline V and J ends were trimmed by 6 bases and 6 bases, with 15 bases remaining between them. CDR3 protein: CASRNRVGGEQYF. The DNA for the CDR3 is TGTGCCAGCAGGAACAGGGTTGGCGGCGAGCAGTACTTC.

This clone has only one observation. CDR3 sequence: CASSPGLAGKNEQFF. The CDR3 DNA reads TGTGCCAGCAGCCCCGGGCTAGCGGGAAAAAATGAGCAGTTCTTC. The V and J genes are TRBV7-3 and TRBJ2-1; 9 bases align to TRBD2. Trimming at V came to 5 bases and at J to 7 bases, leaving 9 bases not matched to a gene. From germline, CDR1 is SGHTA and CDR2 FQGTGA. The length of the CDR3 is 15 residues.

This clone was picked up one time. This rearrangement joins TRBV7-2 to TRBJ2-5, with D possibly matching TRBD1 (6 bases). Germline values: CDR1 SGHTA, CDR2 FQGNSA. The CDR3 contains 14 residues. With 5 bases removed from V and 5 bases from J, the gap between germline ends came to 15 bases. CDR3 sequence: CASSQAGVGETQYF. The DNA for the CDR3 is TGTGCCAGCAGCCAGGCAGGGGTGGGGGAGACCCAGTACTTC.

The chain is built from TRBV7-2 and TRBJ2-4; TRBD2 matches at 9 bases. Germline V lookup: CDR1 SGHTA, CDR2 FQGNSA. The CDR3 has 14 amino acids. With 8 bases clipped from V and 8 bases from J, the junction kept 10 bases outside the gene matches. CDR3 sequence: CASQLAGGGDIQYF. The CDR3 coding sequence is TGTGCCAGCCAACTAGCGGGTGGCGGAGACATTCAGTACTTC.

This rearrangement joins TRBV3-1 (or the pseudogene TRBV3-2) to TRBJ2-7; D is unclear. The CDR3 is made up of 15 amino acids. Germline CDR1 and CDR2: LGHDT and YNNKEL (reference sequence). Between the trimmed V and J ends, which lost 0 bases and 3 bases, there was a span of 12 bases. The CDR3 sequence: CASSQEEGLSYEQYF. The CDR3 bases are TGTGCCAGCAGCCAAGAGGAAGGGTTGAGCTACGAGCAGTACTTC.

V usage is TRBV28 and J usage is TRBJ2-5; D uncertain. V was trimmed by 4 bases and J by 2 bases, leaving 14 bases between them. CDR1 is MDHEN, CDR2 SYDVKM, per germline. The length of the CDR3 is 15 residues. CDR3 amino acids: CASSSPQGLQETQYF. In DNA, the CDR3 is TGTGCCAGCAGTTCCCCCCAAGGGCTACAAGAGACCCAGTACTTC.

The chain recombines TRBV7-3 with TRBJ2-3; 12 bases match TRBD2. Germline V CDR1 and CDR2: SGHTA, FQGTGA. This CDR3 is 16 amino acids long. V was clipped by 4 bases and J by 0 bases; unmatched bases: 2. The CDR3 coding sequence is TGTGCCAGCAGCTCCGGGACTAGCGGGAGCACAGATACGCAGTATTTT. This codes for CASSSGTSGSTDTQYF.

V and J are TRBV5-4 and TRBJ1-1; perhaps TRBD1 as D (5 bases). Germline-derived CDR1 and CDR2 are SGHNT and YYREEE (reference sequence). This CDR3 is 14 amino acids long. Trimming removed 4 bases at V and 0 bases at J, with 10 bases between. The CDR3 protein is CASSRGSVNTEAFF. As DNA, the CDR3 is TGTGCCAGCAGCCGGGGCAGCGTGAACACTGAAGCTTTCTTT.

In its sample, this clone was seen a few times. This chain connects TRBV21-1 to TRBJ2-7; the table's D gene call, TRBD2, was not cross checked with the DNA. TRBV21-1 is a pseudogene. CDR3 length equals 15 residues. Here the CDR3 DNA reads TGTGCCAGCAGCAAAAGCCCCAAAAGCTCCTACGAGCAGTACTTC. Protein: CASSKSPKSSYEQYF.

The chain is built from TRBV5-1 and TRBJ2-1; TRBD1 matches at 7 bases. The CDR3 runs to 15 residues. Per the germline V gene, CDR1 is SGHRS and CDR2 is YFSETQ. Germline trimming cut 5 bases from V and 0 bases from J; bases unmatched to any gene: 5. CDR3 nucleotides: TGCGCCAGCAGAGCGACAGGGCCCTCCTACAATGAGCAGTTCTTC. Encoded protein: CASRATGPSYNEQFF.

J is TRBJ1-1 and V is TRBV21-1; the D call in the table, TRBD1, was not verified against the DNA. TRBV21-1 is described as a pseudogene. This CDR3 is 15 amino acids long. The CDR3 DNA sequence: TGTGCCAGCAGCCCCCGGGACAGGCAGAACACTGAAGCTTTCTTT. This codes for CASSPRDRQNTEAFF.

J is TRBJ2-7 and V is TRBV4-3; 9 bases align to TRBD2. Trimming cost V 0 bases and J 5 bases; bases outside gene matches: 11. The germline CDR1 and CDR2 sequences are LGHNA and YSLEER. The CDR3 sequence is 17 residues long. This CDR3 reads CASSQDPAGGQLDEQYF. As DNA, the CDR3 is TGCGCCAGCAGCCAAGATCCGGCGGGAGGGCAACTTGACGAGCAGTACTTC.

The rearrangement joins TRBV29-1 to TRBJ1-5, with 8 bases matching TRBD1. The CDR3 length is 16 residues. Germline V gives CDR1 SQVTM, CDR2 ANQGSEA. Germline trimming cut 6 bases from V and 0 bases from J; bases unmatched to any gene: 10. CDR3 in DNA: TGCAGCGTCTCGAATGAGGGGACAGGTAGCAATCAGCCCCAGCATTTT. Amino acid sequence: CSVSNEGTGSNQPQHF. The complete variable domain, with remaining parts taken from reference TRBV29-1 and TRBJ1-5, reads SAVISQKPSRDICQRGTSLTIQCQVDSQVTMMFWYRQQPGQSLTLIATANQGSEATYESGFVIDKFPISRPNLTFSTLTVSNMSPEDSSIYLCSVSNEGTGSNQPQHFGDGTRLSIL.

CDR3 sequence reads: CATWGRDNQPQHF. DNA for the CDR3: TGTGCCACCTGGGGACGGGACAATCAGCCCCAGCATTTT. The V and J genes are TRBV19 and TRBJ1-5; a weak D match, TRBD1 (5 bases). The V gene lost 10 bases and the J gene lost 3 bases, with 13 bases spanning the gap. Germline V lookup: CDR1 LNHDA, CDR2 SQIVND (reference sequence). The CDR3 length is 13 residues.

The chain couples TRBV7-3 to TRBJ2-3; 7 bases are a match to TRBD2. The CDR3 runs 13 residues. The J segment lost 6 bases and the V segment lost 3 bases, leaving 3 bases of the junction unmatched. Germline V lookup: CDR1 SGHTA, CDR2 FQGTGA. The CDR3 DNA is TGTGCCAGCAGCTTCTCAGCGGGGGATACGCAGTATTTT. Its protein product is CASSFSAGDTQYF.

V gene TRBV9 combines with J gene TRBJ2-2, with 7 positions matching TRBD2. The CDR3 consists of 16 residues. With V trimmed by 0 bases and J by 1 base, 3 bases remained unmatched. CDR1 SGDLS and CDR2 YYNGEE come from the germline V gene. Here the CDR3 DNA reads TGTGCCAGCAGCGTAGAGGTAGCGGGGAACACCGGGGAGCTGTTTTTT. The encoded protein is CASSVEVAGNTGELFF.